The 11 T cell receptor beta chains in this list originate from one sample, sequenced in a study of read filtering for tumor transcriptome and immune sequencing. From roughly 390 ng of RNA, a library with molecular barcoded alpha/delta and beta/gamma adaptors was made. TCRdb ran MiXCR on the reads and lists one entry per CDR3 protein. The sample lists around 48,000 distinct CDR3 sequences; 15% to 20% were seen once. Sequenced material: a population of CD138-negative cells sorted from bone marrow. These receptors originate from a donor aged 40 or over with multiple myeloma.

This clonotype came up a few times. The chain uses TRBV7-2 and TRBJ2-1; perhaps D is TRBD1 or TRBD2 (5 bases each). This CDR3 contains 13 residues. Germline values: CDR1 SGHTA, CDR2 FQGNSA. Trimming removed 5 bases from V and 6 bases from J, with 11 bases in between. The chain's CDR3 is CASSLPGPNEQFF. The DNA of the CDR3 is TGTGCCAGCAGCCTGCCGGGACCCAATGAGCAGTTCTTC.

This clonotype was detected ten times or more. The chain couples TRBV20-1 to TRBJ2-7, with D maybe TRBD1 (5 bases). Germline CDR1 and CDR2: DFQATT and SNEGSKA (reference sequence). Trimming stripped 5 bases from V and 3 bases from J, with 11 bases between. This CDR3 is built from 12 residues. The CDR3 DNA reads as TGCAGTGCTCTCCACGACAGCTACGAGCAGTACTTC. Its protein product is CSALHDSYEQYF.

This clonotype was detected ten times or more. The rearrangement links TRBV20-1 to TRBJ2-7; D gene unclear. V lost 5 bases and J 1 base, leaving 9 bases between the germline ends. The CDR3 consists of 12 residues. Germline CDR1 DFQATT, CDR2 SNEGSKA (reference sequence). CDR3 nucleotides: TGCAGTGCTGCACATTTGTCCTACGAGCAGTACTTC. As protein: CSAAHLSYEQYF.

Ten or more counts support this clonotype. V and J are TRBV5-1 and TRBJ1-1; weak D call: TRBD1 (5 bases). The CDR3 totals 15 residues. In germline, CDR1 is SGHRS, CDR2 YFSETQ. The V and J ends lost 4 bases and 1 base respectively, with 14 bases between them. The CDR3 loop is CASSVTGPQNTEAFF. The CDR3 DNA sequence: TGCGCCAGCAGCGTGACGGGACCCCAGAACACTGAAGCTTTCTTT.

The table lists this clonotype with a count of one. V is TRBV20-1 and J is TRBJ2-7; 13 positions agree with TRBD2. This CDR3 contains 16 residues. Germline assignment: CDR1 DFQATT and CDR2 SNEGSKA (reference sequence). V was clipped by 7 bases and J by 4 bases; unmatched bases: 13. CDR3 region: CSERTGTSGTVYEQYF. The CDR3 DNA is TGCAGTGAAAGGACAGGGACTAGCGGGACTGTTTACGAGCAGTACTTC.

This clonotype was detected many times. This chain links TRBV20-1 with TRBJ2-5; unclear D gene. With 3 bases removed from V and 2 bases from J, the gap between germline ends came to 13 bases. CDR1 is DFQATT and CDR2 is SNEGSKA in the germline V gene (reference sequence). This CDR3 contains 14 residues. The CDR3 DNA sequence: TGCAGTGCTAGCCCTAGGAGAGTTCAAGAGACCCAGTACTTC. It encodes CSASPRRVQETQYF.

This clonotype was seen ten or more times. V is TRBV20-1 and J is TRBJ2-1; 11 bases are shared with TRBD2. The CDR3 consists of 14 residues. V was pared by 5 bases and J by 7 bases, with 7 bases of the junction left unmatched. Germline loops: CDR1 DFQATT, CDR2 SNEGSKA (reference sequence). The CDR3 DNA follows: TGCAGTGCTCCCTTAGCGGGAGGGCGGAATGAGCAGTTCTTC. Translating it yields CSAPLAGGRNEQFF.

Ten or more counts support this clonotype. The genes are TRBV18 and TRBJ1-1; D not resolved. V was shortened by 3 bases and J by 8 bases, with 19 bases between the two germline ends. Germline CDR1 KGHSH, CDR2 LQKENI. This CDR3 region has 15 residues. The CDR3 loop is CASSPSPIPLSEAFF. The CDR3, as DNA: TGTGCCAGCTCACCGTCGCCTATTCCTTTGTCGGAAGCTTTCTTT.

This clonotype came up many times. J is TRBJ2-7 and V is TRBV20-1; a possible D gene is TRBD2 (5 bases). Per germline, CDR1 DFQATT and CDR2 SNEGSKA (reference sequence). The V gene lost 5 bases and the J gene lost 6 bases, with 20 bases spanning the gap. The CDR3 runs to 14 residues. The CDR3 is CSADPPSGRGEQYF. As DNA, the CDR3 is TGCAGTGCTGACCCTCCGTCAGGTCGGGGCGAGCAGTACTTC.

In this sample, this clonotype turned up many times. The V call is TRBV5-1, the J call TRBJ2-2; 8 bases align to TRBD1. The CDR3 contains 17 residues. J was trimmed by 7 bases and V by 4 bases; bases with no gene match: 15. Germline CDR1 and CDR2: SGHRS and YFSETQ. The CDR3 DNA follows: TGCGCCAGCAGCGGCGGACAGGGAACGGTCCGTGGCGGGGAGCTGTTTTTT. Amino acid sequence: CASSGGQGTVRGGELFF. Filled out from reference TRBV5-1 and TRBJ2-2, the complete variable domain reads KAGVTQTPRYLIKTRGQQVTLSCSPISGHRSVSWYQQTPGQGLQFLFEYFSETQRNKGNFPGRFSGRQFSNSRSEMNVSTLELGDSALYLCASSGGQGTVRGGELFFGEGSRLTVL.

To note about this clonotype: Given a much more abundant clone one base away, this may be a read error. CDR3 protein: CASSDGSNSGNTIYF. The CDR3 nucleotides read TGTGCCAGTAGTGACGGTAGTAACTCTGGAAACACCATATATTTT. This chain joins TRBV19 and TRBJ1-3; D unclear. With 5 bases removed from V and 0 bases from J, the gap between germline ends came to 11 bases. This CDR3 spans 15 amino acids. The V gene's germline CDR1 is LNHDA and CDR2 SQIVND (reference sequence).